One and the same sample provided the 18 T cell receptor beta chains below, sequenced in a study of T cell responses to AZD1222 COVID-19 vaccine. Clones were sequenced by immunoSEQ multiplex PCR, and TCRdb holds only the in-frame ones, with some missing. The sample holds some 94,000 clones, approximately 94% seen once. The sample consisted of peripheral blood, taken on day 0 of AZD1222 vaccination. The source of these receptors is an adult in good health.

The chain carries TRBV28 and TRBJ1-3; maybe TRBD1 (6 bases). CDR3 size: 16 residues. Germline loops: CDR1 MDHEN, CDR2 SYDVKM. Between the trimmed V and J ends, which lost 6 bases and 0 bases, there was a span of 15 bases. Here the CDR3 DNA reads TGTGCCAGCAGAGGGGACAACCCGAGCTCTGGAAACACCATATATTTT. Encoded protein: CASRGDNPSSGNTIYF.

The chain links TRBV19 to TRBJ2-3, with TRBD2 identical over 10 bases. Germline values: CDR1 LNHDA, CDR2 SQIVND (reference sequence). J gave up 0 bases and V 4 bases, and 10 bases lay outside the gene matches. The CDR3 length is 18 residues. CDR3: CASSRFLTSGVSTDTQYF. As DNA, the CDR3 is TGTGCCAGTAGTAGGTTTTTAACTAGCGGGGTCAGCACAGATACGCAGTATTTT.

The chain recombines TRBV30 with TRBJ2-1; D perhaps matches TRBD2 (7 bases). This CDR3 is built from 16 residues. Trimming pared 0 bases from V and 2 bases from J, leaving 14 bases between. From germline, CDR1 is GTSNPN and CDR2 SVGIG (reference sequence). CDR3 in DNA: TGTGCCTGGAGTGTAGGGTGGGGGGGCCCCTACAATGAGCAGTTCTTC. It specifies CAWSVGWGGPYNEQFF.

CDR3 amino acids: CASSLVPGYQETQYF. The DNA for the CDR3 is TGTGCCAGCAGCTTAGTCCCTGGTTACCAAGAGACCCAGTACTTC. V and J are TRBV7-2 and TRBJ2-5; D not certain. Germline V gives CDR1 SGHTA, CDR2 FQGNSA. The V end was cut by 1 base, the J end by 0 bases, with 9 bases between. CDR3 length: 15 amino acids.

This chain links TRBV30 with TRBJ1-2; D might be TRBD1 (6 bases). V dropped 4 bases and J dropped 6 bases, with 15 bases sitting between them. This CDR3 is built from 13 residues. Germline loops: CDR1 GTSNPN, CDR2 SVGIG (reference sequence). CDR3 region: CAWNLGGLHGYTF. As DNA, the CDR3 is TGTGCCTGGAACCTAGGGGGTCTACATGGCTACACCTTC. Using reference TRBV30 and TRBJ1-2 for the parts outside the CDR3, the full variable domain is SQTIHQWPATLVQPVGSPLSLECTVEGTSNPNLYWYRQAAGRGLQLLFYSVGIGQISSEVPQNLSASRPQDRQFILSSKKLLLSDSGFYLCAWNLGGLHGYTFGSGTRLTVV.

The chain employs TRBV5-5 and TRBJ1-1; D is unclear. From germline, CDR1 is SGHKS and CDR2 YYEKEE (reference sequence). The length of the CDR3 is 14 residues. V was trimmed by 1 base and J by 0 bases, leaving 7 bases between them. CDR3 sequence: CASSLRQMNTEAFF. CDR3 bases: TGTGCCAGCAGCTTGAGGCAGATGAACACTGAAGCTTTCTTT.

This rearrangement joins TRBV2 to TRBJ2-1; D perhaps matches TRBD2 (6 bases). The CDR3 covers 13 residues. CDR1 is SNHLY and CDR2 is FYNNEI in the germline V gene. V was shortened by 8 bases and J by 5 bases, with 13 bases between the two germline ends. CDR3 nucleotides: TGTGCCAGCTCACCGGGGAGGAACAATGAGCAGTTCTTC. Its translation: CASSPGRNNEQFF.

The V gene is TRBV10-1, the J gene TRBJ1-4, with 7 bases identical to TRBD1. Germline values: CDR1 WNHNN, CDR2 SYGVQD (reference sequence). The CDR3 length is 16 residues. V was pared by 6 bases and J by 0 bases, with 7 bases of the junction left unmatched. The CDR3 nucleotides are TGCGCCAGCAGCCCAGGGACAGCCGCAACTAATGAAAAACTGTTTTTT. Its translation is CASSPGTAATNEKLFF.

The J gene is TRBJ1-1, the V gene TRBV2, with 7 positions matching TRBD1. CDR3 length: 15 residues. The germline V gene has CDR1 SNHLY and CDR2 FYNNEI. The V and J ends lost 8 bases and 4 bases, in that order; junction bases with no gene match: 13. CDR3 DNA: TGTGCCAGCCGGACAGGCTTCATGATCGGCACTGAAGCTTTCTTT. It specifies CASRTGFMIGTEAFF. Based on the CDR3 plus reference TRBV2 and TRBJ1-1, the full variable domain is EPEVTQTPSHQVTQMGQEVILRCVPISNHLYFYWYRQILGQKVEFLVSFYNNEISEKSEIFDDQFSVERPDGSNFTLKIRSTKLEDSAMYFCASRTGFMIGTEAFFGQGTRLTVV.

The chain joins TRBV27 to TRBJ1-1; weak D call: TRBD1 (6 bases). The CDR3 length is 13 residues. Deletions cut 3 bases from V and 4 bases from J, with 9 bases between. CDR1 MNHEY and CDR2 SMNVEV come from the germline V gene (reference sequence). CDR3 bases: TGTGCCAGCAGTTTGAACAGGGTCACTGAAGCTTTCTTT. As protein: CASSLNRVTEAFF.

The rearrangement uses TRBV4-2 and TRBJ2-3, with TRBD1 matching 8 bases. CDR1 and CDR2 (germline): LGHNA, YNFKEQ. This CDR3 region has 15 residues. V gave up 1 base and J gave up 5 bases; unmatched junction bases: 5. CDR3 amino acids: CASSQAGGDGDTQYF. In nucleotides, the CDR3 is TGTGCCAGCAGCCAAGCAGGGGGCGATGGAGATACGCAGTATTTT.

This chain links TRBV5-6 with TRBJ1-5; 7 positions match TRBD1. Germline-derived CDR1 and CDR2 are SGHDT and YYEEEE. Trimming at V came to 3 bases and at J to 1 base, leaving 7 bases not matched to a gene. The length of the CDR3 is 16 residues. DNA of the CDR3: TGTGCCAGCAGCTGGGGAGGGGGCCCGAGCAATCAGCCCCAGCATTTT. Its protein product is CASSWGGGPSNQPQHF.

DNA of the CDR3: TGTGCCAGCAGTATGCCCGGGGCGAACACTGAAGCTTTCTTT. It translates to CASSMPGANTEAFF. The V call is TRBV28, the J call TRBJ1-1, with D maybe TRBD1 (5 bases). V was pared by 5 bases and J by 1 base, with 11 bases between. CDR1 and CDR2 from the germline V gene are MDHEN and SYDVKM. The length of the CDR3 is 14 residues.

This chain connects TRBV6-4 to TRBJ1-1; no reliable D call. CDR3 size: 13 residues. Looked up from germline, CDR1 is MRHNA and CDR2 is SNTAGT. Trimming took 4 bases from V and 1 from J, leaving 7 bases between them. CDR3: CASSVRPNTEAFF. The CDR3 nucleotides read TGTGCCAGCAGTGTTCGCCCGAACACTGAAGCTTTCTTT.

The chain combines TRBV5-8 with TRBJ1-1; no reliable D call. Deletions cut 0 bases from V and 1 base from J, with 7 bases between. CDR1 and CDR2 from the germline V gene are SGHTS and YDEGEE. The CDR3 is 14 residues long. CDR3 sequence: CASSLDYGNTEAFF. The CDR3 nucleotides are TGTGCCAGCAGCTTGGATTATGGGAACACTGAAGCTTTCTTT. The variable domain in full, with the rest retrieved from reference TRBV5-8 and TRBJ1-1, is EAGVTQSPTHLIKTRGQQATLRCSPISGHTSVYWYQQALGLGLQFLLWYDEGEERNRGNFPPRFSGRQFPNYSSELNVNALELEDSALYLCASSLDYGNTEAFFGQGTRLTVV.

The V gene is TRBV5-1, the J gene TRBJ2-3; TRBD1 might be the D (6 bases). Germline loops: CDR1 SGHRS, CDR2 YFSETQ. Between the trimmed V and J ends, which lost 4 bases and 0 bases, there was a span of 12 bases. This CDR3 has 15 amino acids. CDR3 amino acids: CASSPLGASTDTQYF. DNA of the CDR3: TGCGCCAGCAGCCCCCTGGGGGCGAGCACAGATACGCAGTATTTT.

The chain's CDR3 is CASESDSSYEQYF. The DNA of the CDR3 is TGTGCCAGCGAATCGGACAGCTCCTACGAGCAGTACTTC. The J gene is TRBJ2-7, the V gene TRBV6-5; D might be TRBD1 (6 bases). CDR1 MNHEY and CDR2 SVGAGI come from the germline V gene. The CDR3 totals 13 residues. V lost 8 bases to trimming and J lost 0 bases, with 11 bases between them.

The V call is TRBV7-3, the J call TRBJ2-1, with 11 nucleotides matching TRBD2. Per the germline V gene, CDR1 is SGHTA and CDR2 is FQGTGA. With V trimmed by 4 bases and J by 8 bases, 7 bases remained unmatched. The CDR3 contains 15 residues. CDR3 region: CASSYLAGGPDEQFF. Written as DNA, the CDR3 is TGTGCCAGCAGCTACTTAGCGGGAGGGCCGGATGAGCAGTTCTTC.